Shown below are 30 T cell receptor beta chains from a single sample sequenced in a study of T cell repertoires and HLA-DP antigens. TCRdb's copy holds only in-frame clones and misses some; the assay was immunoSEQ multiplex PCR. The table includes approximately 110,000 clones, nearly 95% detected once. Antigens of these TCRs are unknown. Sequencing was carried out using CD4+ T cells from PBMCs. Every receptor here comes from a woman younger than 35 in good health and CMV-seronegative.

The J gene is TRBJ1-5, the V gene TRBV28; the match to TRBD1 covers 7 bases. The CDR3 is 15 amino acids. Unmatched junction bases numbered 7, after V lost 4 bases and J lost 4 bases. Germline V CDR1 and CDR2: MDHEN, SYDVKM. CDR3 protein: CASSSYRGWNQPQHF. DNA for the CDR3: TGTGCCAGCAGTTCCTACAGGGGCTGGAATCAGCCCCAGCATTTT.

This rearrangement joins TRBV2 to TRBJ2-5; D remains ambiguous. The CDR3 length is 12 residues. CDR1 SNHLY and CDR2 FYNNEI come from the germline V gene. V was cut by 8 bases and J by 5 bases, with 12 bases left in between. The chain's CDR3 is CASGLVEETQYF. Here the CDR3 DNA reads TGTGCCAGCGGCCTCGTGGAGGAGACCCAGTACTTC.

CDR3 sequence reads: CASTTTGVSSPLHF. The CDR3 DNA is TGTGCCAGCACCACTACAGGGGTGAGCTCACCCCTCCACTTT. The chain combines TRBV18 with TRBJ1-6; 7 positions agree with TRBD1. Germline trimming cut 8 bases from V and 10 bases from J; bases unmatched to any gene: 11. This CDR3 region has 14 residues. The germline CDR1 and CDR2 sequences are KGHSH and LQKENI.

The chain recombines TRBV19 with TRBJ1-6, with D hard to call. Germline V gives CDR1 LNHDA, CDR2 SQIVND (reference sequence). CDR3 length: 14 residues. The ends were cut back, 5 bases at V and 6 bases at J, with 11 bases in the middle. The CDR3 loop reads CASSEWQLNSPLHF. CDR3 nucleotide sequence: TGTGCCAGTAGTGAATGGCAACTTAATTCACCCCTCCACTTT.

Regarding this clone: An end of the junction does not agree with germline; a read error may underlie this. The same CDR3 also results from other DNA sequences found in this sample. The chain couples TRBV4-3 to TRBJ1-2; no definite D call. Germline V gives CDR1 LGHNA, CDR2 YSLEER. The CDR3 consists of 14 residues. CDR3 sequence: CASSQEASLYGYTF. The CDR3 DNA sequence: TGCGCCAGCAGCCAAGAGGCCAGCCTATATGGCTACACCTTT.

This rearrangement joins TRBV11-3 to TRBJ2-7; possibly TRBD1 for D (7 bases). With 5 bases removed from V and 2 bases from J, the gap between germline ends came to 19 bases. This CDR3 region has 16 residues. Germline V lookup: CDR1 SGHNT, CDR2 YENEEA. CDR3 coding DNA: TGTGCCAGCAGCCCAAGAGGGGGGACAGAAGCCTACGAGCAGTACTTC. This gives the protein CASSPRGGTEAYEQYF.

The chain carries TRBV28 and TRBJ1-3; 7 bases fit TRBD1. Trimming took 7 bases from V and 4 from J; bases not matched to a gene: 7. The CDR3 runs to 14 residues. The germline V gene has CDR1 MDHEN and CDR2 SYDVKM. Here the CDR3 reads CASTLGTEGNTIYF. In DNA form, the CDR3 reads TGTGCCAGCACCCTAGGGACAGAAGGAAACACCATATATTTT.

This chain joins TRBV29-1 and TRBJ2-6, with 8 nucleotides matching TRBD1. Germline lookup yields CDR1 SQVTM and CDR2 ANQGSEA. With 0 bases clipped from V and 0 bases from J, the junction kept 10 bases outside the gene matches. CDR3 length: 19 amino acids. The CDR3, as DNA: TGCAGCGTTGAAGATTCTGGGACAGGTTGGGACTCTGGGGCCAACGTCCTGACTTTC. Translation: CSVEDSGTGWDSGANVLTF.

The V gene is TRBV6-1, the J gene TRBJ2-1; 8 nucleotides match TRBD1. CDR1 is MNHNS, CDR2 SASEGT, per germline. With V trimmed by 4 bases and J by 4 bases, 12 bases remained unmatched. There are 17 residues in the CDR3. Written as DNA, the CDR3 is TGTGCCAGCAGTGCACAATTGGGCCAGGGGGCTTACAATGAGCAGTTCTTC. This translates into CASSAQLGQGAYNEQFF.

The J gene is TRBJ1-5, the V gene TRBV6-5; D is uncertain. Germline-derived CDR1 and CDR2 are MNHEY and SVGAGI. This CDR3 spans 15 amino acids. V was shortened by 6 bases and J by 0 bases, with 12 bases between the two germline ends. CDR3 loop: CASRYGSDSNQPQHF. CDR3 sequence (DNA): TGTGCCAGCAGGTACGGCAGCGATAGCAATCAGCCCCAGCATTTT.

J is TRBJ2-5 and V is TRBV2; 7 nucleotides align to TRBD1. Germline V CDR1 and CDR2: SNHLY, FYNNEI. There are 14 residues in the CDR3. V shed 6 bases, J shed 5 bases, and the junction held 9 bases outside the gene matches. CDR3 sequence reads: CASSPRGRGETQYF. CDR3 in DNA: TGTGCCAGCAGCCCAAGGGGGCGCGGGGAGACCCAGTACTTC.

The chain carries TRBV6-5 and TRBJ2-2, with no clear D. This CDR3 is built from 16 residues. V was shortened by 0 bases and J by 0 bases, with 8 bases between the two germline ends. Germline lookup yields CDR1 MNHEY and CDR2 SVGAGI. For the CDR3, the DNA is TGTGCCAGCAGTTACTCATCGGGTACGAACACCGGGGAGCTGTTTTTT. Encoded protein: CASSYSSGTNTGELFF.

The chain employs TRBV6-5 and TRBJ1-2, with D possibly being TRBD1 (5 bases). This CDR3 spans 11 amino acids. Between the trimmed V and J ends, which lost 5 bases and 8 bases, there was a span of 9 bases. CDR1 MNHEY and CDR2 SVGAGI come from the germline V gene. As DNA, the CDR3 is TGTGCCAGCAGTCCAGGGCTCGGCTACACCTTC. As protein: CASSPGLGYTF.

The genes are TRBV28 and TRBJ2-5, with TRBD1 as a possible D gene (6 bases). The CDR3 extends over 16 amino acids. Per germline, CDR1 MDHEN and CDR2 SYDVKM. V dropped 4 bases and J dropped 4 bases, with 19 bases sitting between them. The CDR3 loop is CASSSVSYRDRETQYF. Here the CDR3 DNA reads TGTGCCAGCAGTTCAGTATCCTACAGGGATCGAGAGACCCAGTACTTC. Variable domain in full (rest from reference TRBV28 and TRBJ2-5): DVKVTQSSRYLVKRTGEKVFLECVQDMDHENMFWYRQDPGLGLRLIYFSYDVKMKEKGDIPEGYSVSREKKERFSLILESASTNQTSMYLCASSSVSYRDRETQYFGPGTRLLVL.

The chain uses TRBV29-1 and TRBJ2-5; 7 bases are shared with TRBD1. The CDR3 loop spans 16 amino acids. Germline CDR1 SQVTM, CDR2 ANQGSEA. V gave up 7 bases and J gave up 1 base; unmatched junction bases: 15. CDR3 in DNA: TGCAGCGCACATAAGGGGGCCCTATCTGCCCAAGAGACCCAGTACTTC. Translated, it gives CSAHKGALSAQETQYF. The full variable domain, completed using reference TRBV29-1 and TRBJ2-5, is SAVISQKPSRDICQRGTSLTIQCQVDSQVTMMFWYRQQPGQSLTLIATANQGSEATYESGFVIDKFPISRPNLTFSTLTVSNMSPEDSSIYLCSAHKGALSAQETQYFGPGTRLLVL.

The V call is TRBV5-5, the J call TRBJ2-2, with D hard to call. V was cut by 6 bases and J by 1 base, with 16 bases left in between. Germline V gene sequence: CDR1 SGHKS, CDR2 YYEKEE (reference sequence). The CDR3 contains 16 residues. The CDR3 coding sequence is TGTGCCAGCACCTGGTTATCCAGAGGGAACACCGGGGAGCTGTTTTTT. Amino acid sequence: CASTWLSRGNTGELFF.

V usage is TRBV18 and J usage is TRBJ2-7, with a weak D call TRBD2 (5 bases). The CDR3 is made up of 17 amino acids. The V end was cut by 3 bases, the J end by 4 bases, with 22 bases between. Germline V gene data show CDR1 as KGHSH and CDR2 as LQKENI. The CDR3 DNA is TGTGCCAGCTCACCTACCCCTTTTGGAGGCAGAACGTACGAGCAGTACTTC. It codes for CASSPTPFGGRTYEQYF.

The chain recombines TRBV2 with TRBJ2-3; 11 nucleotides match TRBD2. Trimming took 7 bases from V and 3 from J; bases not matched to a gene: 3. Per germline, CDR1 SNHLY and CDR2 FYNNEI. This CDR3 comprises 14 residues. Written as DNA, the CDR3 is TGTGCCAGCACACTAGCGGGAGATACAGATACGCAGTATTTT. Its protein product is CASTLAGDTDTQYF. Using reference TRBV2 and TRBJ2-3 for the parts outside the CDR3, the full variable domain is EPEVTQTPSHQVTQMGQEVILRCVPISNHLYFYWYRQILGQKVEFLVSFYNNEISEKSEIFDDQFSVERPDGSNFTLKIRSTKLEDSAMYFCASTLAGDTDTQYFGPGTRLTVL.

This rearrangement joins TRBV5-1 to TRBJ1-1; 7 nucleotides line up with TRBD1. Trimming took 2 bases from V and 3 from J; bases not matched to a gene: 19. The CDR3 is made up of 19 amino acids. Germline assignment: CDR1 SGHRS and CDR2 YFSETQ. The CDR3 sequence: CASSLGQGVNKDIDTEAFF. CDR3 in DNA: TGCGCCAGCAGCTTAGGTCAGGGGGTAAATAAGGATATCGACACTGAAGCTTTCTTT.

The chain carries TRBV5-1 and TRBJ1-2; 10 positions agree with TRBD1. Germline V CDR1 and CDR2: SGHRS, YFSETQ. The CDR3 has 16 residues. V shed 3 bases and J 6 bases; nucleotides not matched to a gene: 11. CDR3 bases: TGCGCCAGCAGCTATTTAGCTTCGGGGACAGGGGATGGCTACACCTTC. It yields the protein CASSYLASGTGDGYTF. The complete variable domain, with remaining parts taken from reference TRBV5-1 and TRBJ1-2, reads KAGVTQTPRYLIKTRGQQVTLSCSPISGHRSVSWYQQTPGQGLQFLFEYFSETQRNKGNFPGRFSGRQFSNSRSEMNVSTLELGDSALYLCASSYLASGTGDGYTFGSGTRLTVV.

V is TRBV5-4 and J is TRBJ1-4; 8 nucleotides align to TRBD1. The CDR3 length is 16 residues. Trimming removed 1 base from V and 7 bases from J; junction bases left unmatched: 9. Per germline, CDR1 SGHNT and CDR2 YYREEE (reference sequence). CDR3 DNA: TGTGCCAGCAGCTTGACCCCTGGCACAGGGGGTGAAAAACTGTTTTTT. Its protein product is CASSLTPGTGGEKLFF.

J is TRBJ2-2 and V is TRBV29-1; tentatively, D is TRBD1 or TRBD2 (5 bases each). Trimming stripped 1 base from V and 4 bases from J, with 13 bases between. Germline CDR1 reads SQVTM; CDR2 reads ANQGSEA. The CDR3 spans 15 residues. The CDR3 is CSVEGGGPFTGELFF. CDR3 nucleotide sequence: TGCAGCGTTGAAGGTGGGGGACCCTTCACCGGGGAGCTGTTTTTT.

This chain's CDR3 is CASSLPTGDTGELFF. In DNA form, the CDR3 reads TGCGCCAGCAGCCTCCCGACAGGAGACACCGGGGAGCTGTTTTTT. The chain couples TRBV5-1 to TRBJ2-2, with D possibly being TRBD1 (6 bases). CDR1 and CDR2 (germline): SGHRS, YFSETQ. V lost 4 bases and J lost 3, with 13 bases in between. This CDR3 spans 15 amino acids.

The rearrangement joins TRBV11-2 to TRBJ2-5; TRBD2 matches 7 bases. Germline CDR1 reads SGHAT; CDR2 reads FQNNGV. CDR3 size: 16 residues. V was pared by 0 bases and J by 5 bases, with 9 bases of the junction left unmatched. CDR3 residues: CASSLELALFGETQYF. In nucleotides, the CDR3 is TGTGCCAGCAGCTTAGAACTAGCGTTGTTCGGGGAGACCCAGTACTTC.

The chain carries TRBV6-1 and TRBJ2-7, with D perhaps matching TRBD1 (5 bases). Looked up from germline, CDR1 is MNHNS and CDR2 is SASEGT. The ends were cut back, 6 bases at V and 2 bases at J, with 17 bases in the middle. The CDR3 has 15 residues. CDR3 sequence (DNA): TGTGCCAGCAGCAGAGACAGAGACGCGGCCTACGAGCAGTACGTC. It translates to CASSRDRDAAYEQYV.

The J gene is TRBJ2-3, the V gene TRBV5-1, with TRBD1 matching over 7 bases. This CDR3 comprises 15 residues. V was pared by 0 bases and J by 2 bases, with 3 bases of the junction left unmatched. The germline CDR1 and CDR2 sequences are SGHRS and YFSETQ. CDR3 region: CASSLGGTVTDTQYF. The CDR3 DNA follows: TGCGCCAGCAGCTTGGGAGGGACAGTCACAGATACGCAGTATTTT.

The genes are TRBV28 and TRBJ2-3, with 9 bases matching TRBD1. Trimming cost V 6 bases and J 0 bases; bases outside gene matches: 4. The CDR3 contains 15 residues. Germline CDR1 MDHEN, CDR2 SYDVKM. The CDR3 region has the DNA TGTGCCAGCAGGAAACAGGGGGCGAGCACAGATACGCAGTATTTT. Its translation is CASRKQGASTDTQYF. Using reference TRBV28 and TRBJ2-3 for the parts outside the CDR3, the full variable domain is DVKVTQSSRYLVKRTGEKVFLECVQDMDHENMFWYRQDPGLGLRLIYFSYDVKMKEKGDIPEGYSVSREKKERFSLILESASTNQTSMYLCASRKQGASTDTQYFGPGTRLTVL.

In its sample, this clone was seen a few times. The chain combines TRBV7-2 with TRBJ1-2; weak D call: TRBD1 (6 bases). The CDR3 contains 13 residues. CDR1 is SGHTA, CDR2 FQGNSA, per germline. Trimming shortened V by 5 bases and J by 8 bases, and 15 bases separated the two germline ends. The CDR3 DNA sequence: TGTGCCAGCAGCAGACAGGTGGGGGGAGGCTACACCTTC. It translates to CASSRQVGGGYTF.

The chain couples TRBV27 to TRBJ2-7; the match to TRBD2 covers 12 bases. From germline, CDR1 is MNHEY and CDR2 SMNVEV (reference sequence). This CDR3 is built from 15 residues. V was clipped by 6 bases and J by 7 bases; unmatched bases: 10. CDR3 DNA: TGTGCCAGCAGGGGCTCTAGCGGGAGGGCCGGAGAGCAGTACTTC. As protein: CASRGSSGRAGEQYF.

J is TRBJ1-1 and V is TRBV10-1, with D possibly being TRBD1 (6 bases). The V gene lost 2 bases and the J gene lost 2 bases, with 12 bases spanning the gap. Germline values: CDR1 WNHNN, CDR2 SYGVQD (reference sequence). The CDR3 totals 15 residues. The CDR3 is CASSENRQANTEAFF. In DNA form, the CDR3 reads TGCGCCAGCAGTGAGAACAGACAGGCTAACACTGAAGCTTTCTTT.